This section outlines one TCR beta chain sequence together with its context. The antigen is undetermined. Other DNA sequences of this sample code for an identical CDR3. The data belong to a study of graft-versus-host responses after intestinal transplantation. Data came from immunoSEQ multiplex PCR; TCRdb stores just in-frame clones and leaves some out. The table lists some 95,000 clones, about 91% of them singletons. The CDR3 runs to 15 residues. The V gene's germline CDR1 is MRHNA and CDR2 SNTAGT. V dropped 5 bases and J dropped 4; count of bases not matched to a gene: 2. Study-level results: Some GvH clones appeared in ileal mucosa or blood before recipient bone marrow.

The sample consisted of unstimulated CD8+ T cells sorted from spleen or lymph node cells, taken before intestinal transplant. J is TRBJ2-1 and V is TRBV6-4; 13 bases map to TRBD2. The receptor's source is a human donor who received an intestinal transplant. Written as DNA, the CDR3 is TGTGCCAGCAGTAGACTAGCGGGAGGATACAATGAGCAGTTCTTC. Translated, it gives CASSRLAGGYNEQFF.